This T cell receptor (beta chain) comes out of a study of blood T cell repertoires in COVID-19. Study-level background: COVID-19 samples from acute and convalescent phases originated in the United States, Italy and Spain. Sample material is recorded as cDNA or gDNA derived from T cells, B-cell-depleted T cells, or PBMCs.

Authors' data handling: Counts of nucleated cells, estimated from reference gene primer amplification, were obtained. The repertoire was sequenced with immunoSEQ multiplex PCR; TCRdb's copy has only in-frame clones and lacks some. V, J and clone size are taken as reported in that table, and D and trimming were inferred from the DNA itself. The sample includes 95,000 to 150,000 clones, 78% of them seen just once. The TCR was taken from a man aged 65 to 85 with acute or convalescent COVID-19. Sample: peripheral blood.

CDR3 coding DNA: TGTGCCAGCAGCCTTCGGACTAGCGGGCGCACAGATACGCAGTATTTT. Translated, it gives CASSLRTSGRTDTQYF. The rearrangement uses TRBV7-2 and TRBJ2-3; the match to TRBD2 covers 11 bases. In germline, CDR1 is SGHTA, CDR2 FQGNSA. After removal of 5 bases from V and 1 base from J, the junction contained 5 bases not matched to a gene. The CDR3 is 16 amino acids.